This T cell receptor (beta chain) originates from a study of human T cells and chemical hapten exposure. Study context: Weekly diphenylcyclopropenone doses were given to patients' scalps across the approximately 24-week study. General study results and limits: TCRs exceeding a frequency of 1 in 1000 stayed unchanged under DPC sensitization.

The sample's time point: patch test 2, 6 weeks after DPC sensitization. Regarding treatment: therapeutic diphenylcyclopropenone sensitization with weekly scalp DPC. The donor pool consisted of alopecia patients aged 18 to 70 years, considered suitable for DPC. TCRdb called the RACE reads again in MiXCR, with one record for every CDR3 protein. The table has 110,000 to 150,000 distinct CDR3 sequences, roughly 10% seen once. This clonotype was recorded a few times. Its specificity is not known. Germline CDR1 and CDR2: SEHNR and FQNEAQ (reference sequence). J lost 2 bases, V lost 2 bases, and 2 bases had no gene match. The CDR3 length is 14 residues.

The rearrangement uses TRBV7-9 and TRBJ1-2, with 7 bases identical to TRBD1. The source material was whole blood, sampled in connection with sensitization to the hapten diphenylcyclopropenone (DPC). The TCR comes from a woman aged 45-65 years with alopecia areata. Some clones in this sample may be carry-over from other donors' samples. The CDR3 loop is CASSLPGQNYGYTF. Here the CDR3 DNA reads TGTGCCAGCAGCTTACCGGGACAGAACTATGGCTACACCTTC.